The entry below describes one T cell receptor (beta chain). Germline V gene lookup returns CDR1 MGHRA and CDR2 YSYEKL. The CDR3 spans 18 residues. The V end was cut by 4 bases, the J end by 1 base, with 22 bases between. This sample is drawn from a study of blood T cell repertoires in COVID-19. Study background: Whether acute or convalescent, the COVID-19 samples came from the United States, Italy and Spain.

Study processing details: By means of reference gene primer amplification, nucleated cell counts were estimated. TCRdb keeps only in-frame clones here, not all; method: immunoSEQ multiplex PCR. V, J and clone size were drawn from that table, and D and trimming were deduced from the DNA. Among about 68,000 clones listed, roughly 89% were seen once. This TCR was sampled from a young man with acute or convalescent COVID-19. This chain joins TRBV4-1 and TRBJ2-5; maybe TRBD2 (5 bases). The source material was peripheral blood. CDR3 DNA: TGCGCCAGCAGCCCGGGTGTGGAGGTGGGCAGGTCCCAAGAGACCCAGTACTTC. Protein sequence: CASSPGVEVGRSQETQYF.